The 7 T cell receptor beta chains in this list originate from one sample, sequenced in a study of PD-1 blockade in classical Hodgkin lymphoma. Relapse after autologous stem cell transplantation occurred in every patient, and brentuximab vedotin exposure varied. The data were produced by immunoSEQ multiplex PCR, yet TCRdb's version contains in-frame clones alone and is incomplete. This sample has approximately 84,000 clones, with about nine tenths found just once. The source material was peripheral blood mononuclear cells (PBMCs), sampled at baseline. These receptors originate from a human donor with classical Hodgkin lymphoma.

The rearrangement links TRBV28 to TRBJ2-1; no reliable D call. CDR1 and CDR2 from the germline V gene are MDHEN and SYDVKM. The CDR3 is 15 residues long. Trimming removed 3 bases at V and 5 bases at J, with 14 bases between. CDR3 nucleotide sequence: TGTGCCAGCAGTTTTTTAGGTGGCCCCCACAATGAGCAGTTCTTC. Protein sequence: CASSFLGGPHNEQFF.

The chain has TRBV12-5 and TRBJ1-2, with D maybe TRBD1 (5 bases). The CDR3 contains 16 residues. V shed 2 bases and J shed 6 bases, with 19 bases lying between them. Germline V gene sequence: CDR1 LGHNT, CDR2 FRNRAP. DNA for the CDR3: TGTGCTAGTGGTTTGCCCCTAGTGGGTTTCAGGGATGGCTACACCTTC. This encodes CASGLPLVGFRDGYTF.

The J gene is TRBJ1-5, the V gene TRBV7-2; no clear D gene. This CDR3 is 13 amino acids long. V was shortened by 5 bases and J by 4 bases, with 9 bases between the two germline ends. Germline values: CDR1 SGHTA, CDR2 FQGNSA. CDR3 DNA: TGTGCCAGCAGCCCATGGACGAATCAGCCCCAGCATTTT. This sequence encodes CASSPWTNQPQHF.

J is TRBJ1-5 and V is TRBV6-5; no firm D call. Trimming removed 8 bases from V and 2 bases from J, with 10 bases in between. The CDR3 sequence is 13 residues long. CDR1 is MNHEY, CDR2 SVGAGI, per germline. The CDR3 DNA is TGTGCCAGCGGAGCAGCGGGCAATCAGCCCCAGCATTTT. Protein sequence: CASGAAGNQPQHF.

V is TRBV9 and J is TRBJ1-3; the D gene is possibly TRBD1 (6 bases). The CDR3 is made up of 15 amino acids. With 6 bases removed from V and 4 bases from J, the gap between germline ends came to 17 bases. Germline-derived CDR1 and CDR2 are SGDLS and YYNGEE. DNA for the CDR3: TGTGCCAGCACCGACACGCGGGGGGGCGGAAACACCATATATTTT. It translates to CASTDTRGGGNTIYF.

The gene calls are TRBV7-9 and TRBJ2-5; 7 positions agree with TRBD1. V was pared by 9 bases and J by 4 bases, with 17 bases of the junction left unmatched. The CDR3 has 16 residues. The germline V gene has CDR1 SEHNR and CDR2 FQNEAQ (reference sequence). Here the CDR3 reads CASTGEGGVVIETQYF. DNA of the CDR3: TGTGCCAGTACAGGGGAAGGTGGAGTAGTAATAGAGACCCAGTACTTC.

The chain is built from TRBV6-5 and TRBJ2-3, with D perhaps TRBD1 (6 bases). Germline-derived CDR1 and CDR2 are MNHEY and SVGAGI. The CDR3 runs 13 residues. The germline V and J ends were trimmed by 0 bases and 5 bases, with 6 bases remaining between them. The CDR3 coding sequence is TGTGCCAGCAGTTACTCACAGGGAGATACGCAGTATTTT. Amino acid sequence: CASSYSQGDTQYF.